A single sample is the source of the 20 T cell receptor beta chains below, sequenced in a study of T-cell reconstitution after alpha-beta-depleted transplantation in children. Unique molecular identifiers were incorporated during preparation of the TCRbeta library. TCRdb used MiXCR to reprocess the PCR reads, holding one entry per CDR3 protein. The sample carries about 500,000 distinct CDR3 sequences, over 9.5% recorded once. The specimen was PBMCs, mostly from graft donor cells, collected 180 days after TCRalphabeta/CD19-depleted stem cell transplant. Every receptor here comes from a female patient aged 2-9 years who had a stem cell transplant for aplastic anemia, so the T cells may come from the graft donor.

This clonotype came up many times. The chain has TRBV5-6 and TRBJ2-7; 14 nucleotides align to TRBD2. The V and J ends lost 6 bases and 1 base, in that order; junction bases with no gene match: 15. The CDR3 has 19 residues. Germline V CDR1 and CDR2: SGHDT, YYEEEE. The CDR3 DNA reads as TGTGCCAGCAAAGAGCTTCGGACTAGCGGGAGGCTCGATTCCTACGAGCAGTACGTC. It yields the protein CASKELRTSGRLDSYEQYV.

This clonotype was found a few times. CDR3 sequence (DNA): TGCAGTGCTCCGAATACCAGGGCCGGAGGGTTCGACACTGAAGCTTTCTTT. Residues: CSAPNTRAGGFDTEAFF. The V call is TRBV20-1, the J call TRBJ1-1; possibly TRBD1 for D (5 bases). Per the germline V gene, CDR1 is DFQATT and CDR2 is SNEGSKA (reference sequence). Deletions cut 5 bases from V and 3 bases from J, with 25 bases between. CDR3 length equals 17 residues.

The CDR3 nucleotides are TGTGCCAGCAGCACGAGGACCTACCTTAACTATGGCTACACCTTC. Amino acids: CASSTRTYLNYGYTF. The rearrangement joins TRBV28 to TRBJ1-2; D ambiguous. In germline, CDR1 is MDHEN, CDR2 SYDVKM. The CDR3 is 15 residues long. V was clipped by 6 bases and J by 1 base, with 15 bases between them.

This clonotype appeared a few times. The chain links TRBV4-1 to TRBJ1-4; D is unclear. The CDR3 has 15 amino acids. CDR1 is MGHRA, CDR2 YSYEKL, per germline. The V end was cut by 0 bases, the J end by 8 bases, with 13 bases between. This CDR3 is CASSQERLNTEKLFF. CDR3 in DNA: TGCGCCAGCAGCCAAGAAAGGCTGAATACAGAAAAACTGTTTTTT.

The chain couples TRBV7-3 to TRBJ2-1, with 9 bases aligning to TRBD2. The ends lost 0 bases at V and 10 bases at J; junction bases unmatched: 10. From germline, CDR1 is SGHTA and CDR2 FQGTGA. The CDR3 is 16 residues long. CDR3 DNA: TGTGCCAGCAGCTTAACGGGACTAGCCCCCGGCGCGGAGCAGTTCTTC. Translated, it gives CASSLTGLAPGAEQFF.

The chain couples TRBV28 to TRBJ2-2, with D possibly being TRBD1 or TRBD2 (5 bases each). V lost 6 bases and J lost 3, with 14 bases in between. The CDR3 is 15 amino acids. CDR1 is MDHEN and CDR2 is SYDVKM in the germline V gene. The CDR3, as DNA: TGTGCCAGCAGCTATCAGGGTAGCGACACCGGGGAGCTGTTTTTT. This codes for CASSYQGSDTGELFF.

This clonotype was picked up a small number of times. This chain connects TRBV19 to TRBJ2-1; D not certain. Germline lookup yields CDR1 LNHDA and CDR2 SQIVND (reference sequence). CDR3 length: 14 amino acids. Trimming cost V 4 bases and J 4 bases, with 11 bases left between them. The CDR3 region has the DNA TGTGCCAGTAGTAGTTGGGGTCAGTACAATGAGCAGTTCTTC. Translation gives CASSSWGQYNEQFF.

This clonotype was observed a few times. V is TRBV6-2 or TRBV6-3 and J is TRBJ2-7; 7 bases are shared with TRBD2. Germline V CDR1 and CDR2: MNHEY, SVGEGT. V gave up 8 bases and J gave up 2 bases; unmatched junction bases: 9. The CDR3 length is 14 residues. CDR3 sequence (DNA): TGTGCCAGCTCGGGCCTAGCGGTACCCTACGAGCAGTACGTC. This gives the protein CASSGLAVPYEQYV.

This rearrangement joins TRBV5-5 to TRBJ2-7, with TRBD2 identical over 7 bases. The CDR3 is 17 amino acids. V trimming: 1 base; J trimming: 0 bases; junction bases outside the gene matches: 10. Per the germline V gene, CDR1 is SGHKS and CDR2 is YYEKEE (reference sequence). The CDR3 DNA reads TGTGCCAGCAGCTTGCTAGCGGATGGCATGAGCTCCTACGAGCAGTACGTC. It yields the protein CASSLLADGMSSYEQYV.

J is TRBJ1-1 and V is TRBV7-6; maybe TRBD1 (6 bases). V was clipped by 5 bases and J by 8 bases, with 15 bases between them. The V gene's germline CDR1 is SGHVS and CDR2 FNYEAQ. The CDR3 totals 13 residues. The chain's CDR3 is CASSPTGSLEAFF. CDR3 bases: TGTGCCAGCAGCCCCACAGGGTCCTTGGAAGCTTTCTTT.

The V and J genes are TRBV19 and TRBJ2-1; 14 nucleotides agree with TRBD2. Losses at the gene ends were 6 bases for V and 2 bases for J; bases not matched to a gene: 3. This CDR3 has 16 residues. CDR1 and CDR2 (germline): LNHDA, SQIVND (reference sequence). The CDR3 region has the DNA TGTGCCAGTAGCAAGACTAGCGGGAGGGCCTACAATGAGCAGTTCTTC. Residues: CASSKTSGRAYNEQFF.

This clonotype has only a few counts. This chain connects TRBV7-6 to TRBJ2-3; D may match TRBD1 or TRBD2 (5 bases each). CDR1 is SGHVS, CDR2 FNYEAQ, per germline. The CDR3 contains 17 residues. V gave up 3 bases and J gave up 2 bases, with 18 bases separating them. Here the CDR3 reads CASSFPRDGTSTDTQYF. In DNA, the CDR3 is TGTGCCAGCAGCTTTCCCCGGGACGGGACCTCCACAGATACGCAGTATTTT.

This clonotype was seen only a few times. The CDR3 DNA sequence: TGTGCCAGCAGCTTAGCCCAGACAGCTAACTATGGCTACACCTTC. It is translated as CASSLAQTANYGYTF. This chain joins TRBV7-2 and TRBJ1-2; D perhaps matches TRBD1 (5 bases). CDR1 is SGHTA, CDR2 FQGNSA, per germline. Trimming left V 0 bases short and J 0 bases short, with 8 bases between. This CDR3 is built from 15 residues.

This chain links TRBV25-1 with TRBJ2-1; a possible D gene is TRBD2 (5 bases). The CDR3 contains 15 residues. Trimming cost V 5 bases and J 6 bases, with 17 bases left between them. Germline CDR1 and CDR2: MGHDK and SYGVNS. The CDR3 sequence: CASSSAGEGGNEQFF. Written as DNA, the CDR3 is TGTGCCAGCAGTTCTGCCGGGGAAGGTGGCAATGAGCAGTTCTTC.

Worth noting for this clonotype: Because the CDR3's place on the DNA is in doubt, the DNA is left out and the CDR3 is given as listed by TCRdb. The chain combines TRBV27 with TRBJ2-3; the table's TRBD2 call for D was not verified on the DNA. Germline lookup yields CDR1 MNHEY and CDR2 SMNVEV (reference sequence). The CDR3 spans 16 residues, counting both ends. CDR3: CASSTSGLPHTDTQYF.

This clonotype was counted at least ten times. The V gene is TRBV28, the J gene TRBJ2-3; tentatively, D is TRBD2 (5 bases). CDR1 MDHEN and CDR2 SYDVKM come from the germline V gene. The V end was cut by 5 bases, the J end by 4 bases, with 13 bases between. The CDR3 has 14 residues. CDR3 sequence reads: CASSPREGADTQYF. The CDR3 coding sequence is TGTGCCAGCAGTCCCCGCGAGGGCGCAGATACGCAGTATTTT.

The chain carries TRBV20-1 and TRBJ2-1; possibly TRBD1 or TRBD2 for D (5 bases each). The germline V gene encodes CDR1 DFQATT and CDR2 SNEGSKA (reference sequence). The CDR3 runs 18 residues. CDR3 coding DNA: TGCTGTGGTAAGGCTCGGGGCAGTCCACCCCAGCCCTACAATGAGCAGTTCTTC. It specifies CCGKARGSPPQPYNEQFF.

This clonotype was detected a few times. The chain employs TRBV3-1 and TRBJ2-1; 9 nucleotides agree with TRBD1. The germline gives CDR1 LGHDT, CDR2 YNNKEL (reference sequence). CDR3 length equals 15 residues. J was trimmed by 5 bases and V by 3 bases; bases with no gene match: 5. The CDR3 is CASSQGTGLNNEQFF. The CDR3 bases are TGTGCCAGCAGCCAGGGGACAGGGCTTAACAATGAGCAGTTCTTC.

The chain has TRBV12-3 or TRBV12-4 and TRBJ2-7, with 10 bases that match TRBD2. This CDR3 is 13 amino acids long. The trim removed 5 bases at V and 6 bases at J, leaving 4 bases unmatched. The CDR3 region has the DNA TGTGCCAGCAGTCTACTAGCGGGAACCGAGCAGTACGTC. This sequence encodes CASSLLAGTEQYV.

CDR3 DNA sequence: TGTGCCAGCACTGGACCGGGGACTCAGACCGGGGAGCTGTTTTTT. Protein sequence: CASTGPGTQTGELFF. The rearrangement links TRBV2 to TRBJ2-2, with D maybe TRBD2 (6 bases). The CDR3 covers 15 residues. Trimming stripped 7 bases from V and 5 bases from J, with 17 bases between. The germline V gene encodes CDR1 SNHLY and CDR2 FYNNEI. Together with reference TRBV2 and TRBJ2-2, the CDR3 gives the full variable domain: EPEVTQTPSHQVTQMGQEVILRCVPISNHLYFYWYRQILGQKVEFLVSFYNNEISEKSEIFDDQFSVERPDGSNFTLKIRSTKLEDSAMYFCASTGPGTQTGELFFGEGSRLTVL.